Listed below are T cell receptor beta chains from one sample, sequenced in a study of molecular identifiers for immune sequencing clone quantification. TCRdb used MiXCR to reprocess the PCR reads, holding one entry per CDR3 protein. The table has 460,000 or so distinct CDR3 sequences, 20% to 25% seen once. Sequencing was done on a sample of naive CD8+ T cells from blood, with Jurkat cell RNA spiked in. The origin of the receptors is a human donor in good health. Some libraries in this study had Jurkat cell RNA spiked in. The CDR3 runs from the conserved cysteine through the conserved F or W. A D gene is named only where the DNA matches it firmly. The listing skips clone size in some rows; elsewhere it reads once, few, many or a size class.

NA,TRBJ2-3,few,TRBV19,CASSALGSSTDTQYF,TGTGCCAGTAGCGCCCTGGGCAGTAGCACAGATACGCAGTATTTT
NA,TRBJ2-5,few,TRBV28,CASSFSGAGETQYF,TGTGCCAGCAGTTTTTCAGGGGCGGGAGAGACCCAGTACTTC
NA,TRBJ2-7,few,TRBV24-1,CATSDSFTGEQYF,TGTGCCACCAGTGATTCATTTACGGGCGAGCAGTACTTC
TRBD1,TRBJ1-2,many,TRBV5-6,CASSSQGQANYGYTF,TGTGCCAGCAGCTCTCAAGGACAGGCTAACTATGGCTACACCTTC
NA,TRBJ2-6,many,TRBV7-9,CASSPPGVGANVLTF,TGTGCCAGCAGCCCCCCGGGGGTCGGGGCCAACGTCCTGACTTTC
TRBD2,TRBJ2-7,few,TRBV4-3,CASSQRTSGLYEQYF,TGCGCCAGCAGCCAAAGGACTAGCGGACTTTACGAGCAGTACTTC
TRBD2,TRBJ2-3,few,TRBV4-1,CASSQEGSGGPTDTQYF,TGCGCCAGCAGCCAAGAGGGGAGCGGGGGGCCCACAGATACGCAGTATTTT
TRBD1,TRBJ1-1,few,TRBV20-1,CSARGQGRAEAFF,TGCAGTGCTAGGGGACAGGGGAGGGCTGAAGCTTTCTTT
TRBD2,TRBJ2-7,many,TRBV28,CAVAGSSYEQYF,TGTGCCGTAGCGGGGTCCTCCTACGAGCAGTACTTC
TRBD1,TRBJ2-1,many,TRBV7-2,CASSLWDSSYNEQFF,TGTGCCAGCAGCCTATGGGACAGCTCCTACAATGAGCAGTTCTTC
NA,TRBJ1-3,NA,TRBV23-1,CATESIPSAGNTIYF,TGCGCCACCGAGTCTATCCCTTCGGCGGGAAACACCATATATTTT
NA,TRBJ2-5,NA,TRBV6-5,CASSYSAAPAQYF,TGTGCCAGCAGTTACTCGGCGGCGCCCGCCCAGTACTTC
NA,TRBJ1-5,NA,TRBV4-3,CASSQDSGGLNQPQHF,TGCGCCAGCAGCCAAGATTCCGGGGGGCTGAATCAGCCCCAGCATTTT
NA,TRBJ1-2,NA,TRBV28,CATRYSYGYTF,TGTGCCACCCGGTATTCCTATGGCTACACCTTC
NA,TRBJ2-7,few,TRBV4-1,CASSQSRVGSYEQYF,TGCGCCAGCAGCCAATCAAGGGTCGGCTCCTACGAGCAGTACTTC
NA,TRBJ2-7,few,TRBV6-2/TRBV6-3,CASSYDLLSGSSYEQYF,TGTGCCAGCAGTTACGATCTCTTGAGCGGAAGCTCCTACGAGCAGTACTTC
TRBD1,TRBJ2-1,NA,TRBV27,CASNDRGYYNEQFF,TGTGCCAGCAACGACAGGGGCTATTACAATGAGCAGTTCTTC
NA,TRBJ1-1,many,TRBV5-4,CASSLRGSTEAFF,TGTGCCAGCAGCTTGAGGGGGAGTACTGAAGCTTTCTTT
NA,TRBJ1-1,many,TRBV6-2/TRBV6-3,CASSKPGANTEAFF,TGTGCCAGCAGTAAACCGGGAGCCAACACTGAAGCTTTCTTT
NA,TRBJ1-3,few,TRBV19,CASSIGQGGRGNTIYF,TGTGCCAGTAGTATTGGTCAAGGGGGTCGTGGAAACACCATATATTTT
NA,TRBJ1-4,few,TRBV19,CASSIVQDGKLFF,TGTGCCAGTAGTATAGTTCAAGACGGAAAACTGTTTTTT
TRBD2,TRBJ2-3,few,TRBV18,CASSPPGTSGVDTQYF,TGTGCCAGCTCACCACCAGGGACTAGCGGGGTGGATACGCAGTATTTT
TRBD2,TRBJ2-5,NA,TRBV28,CASSAFAGGGETQYF,TGTGCCAGCAGCGCTTTTGCGGGGGGGGGGGAGACCCAGTACTTC
NA,TRBJ1-1,few,TRBV4-1,CASRAAPPLNTEAFF,TGCGCCAGCAGAGCTGCCCCGCCTTTGAACACTGAAGCTTTCTTT
NA,TRBJ2-3,many,TRBV10-3,CAISRGITDTQYF,TGTGCCATCAGTCGGGGAATCACAGATACGCAGTATTTT
NA,TRBJ1-2,NA,TRBV20-1,CSAREVGVDYGYTF,TGCAGTGCCCGAGAGGTGGGGGTCGACTATGGCTACACCTTC
NA,TRBJ2-5,NA,TRBV11-2,CASSSGPWRTQYF,TGTGCCAGCAGCTCGGGCCCCTGGAGGACCCAGTACTTC
NA,TRBJ1-5,NA,TRBV6-5,CASSYRYDQPQHF,TGTGCCAGCAGTTATCGGTACGATCAGCCCCAGCATTTT
TRBD1,TRBJ1-1,many,TRBV30,CAWSRTGTEAFF,TGTGCCTGGAGCCGGACAGGCACTGAAGCTTTCTTT
TRBD1,TRBJ2-5,few,TRBV19,CASRTGGETQYF,TGTGCCAGTAGGACAGGGGGGGAGACCCAGTACTTC
TRBD1,TRBJ2-7,NA,TRBV19,CASSISGTGYEQYF,TGTGCCAGTAGTATATCCGGGACAGGCTACGAGCAGTACTTC
TRBD2,TRBJ2-7,few,TRBV4-1,CASSQGTSATYEQYF,TGCGCCAGCAGCCAGGGGACTAGCGCAACCTACGAGCAGTACTTC
NA,TRBJ1-2,NA,TRBV3-1,CASSQETHDATYGYTF,TGTGCCAGCAGCCAAGAGACACACGATGCTACCTATGGCTACACCTTC
TRBD2,TRBJ2-7,NA,TRBV20-1,CSAREGRGGSYEQYF,TGCAGTGCTAGGGAAGGACGGGGGGGCTCCTACGAGCAGTACTTC
NA,TRBJ1-1,few,TRBV7-9,CASSLEQGEAFF,TGTGCCAGCAGCTTAGAACAGGGAGAAGCTTTCTTT